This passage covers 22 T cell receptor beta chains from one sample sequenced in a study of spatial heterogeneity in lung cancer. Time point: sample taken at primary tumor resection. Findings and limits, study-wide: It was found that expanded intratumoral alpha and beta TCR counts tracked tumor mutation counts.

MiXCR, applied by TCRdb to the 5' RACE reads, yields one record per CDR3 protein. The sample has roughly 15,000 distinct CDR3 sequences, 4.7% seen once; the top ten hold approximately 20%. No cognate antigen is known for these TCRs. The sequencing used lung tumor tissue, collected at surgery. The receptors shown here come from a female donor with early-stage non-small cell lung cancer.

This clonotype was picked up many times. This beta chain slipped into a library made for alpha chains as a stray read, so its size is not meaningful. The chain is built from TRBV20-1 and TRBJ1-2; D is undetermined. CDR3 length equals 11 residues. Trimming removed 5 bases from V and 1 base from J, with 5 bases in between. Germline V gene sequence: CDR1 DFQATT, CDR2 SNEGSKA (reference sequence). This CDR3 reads CSAYLNYGYTF. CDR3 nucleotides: TGCAGTGCTTATCTTAACTATGGCTACACCTTC.

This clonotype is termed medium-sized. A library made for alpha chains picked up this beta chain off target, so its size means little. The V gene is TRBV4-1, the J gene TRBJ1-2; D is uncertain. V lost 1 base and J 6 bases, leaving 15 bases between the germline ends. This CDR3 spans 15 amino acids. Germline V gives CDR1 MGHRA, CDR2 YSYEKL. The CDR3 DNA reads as TGCGCCAGCAGCCAAGCTCTGGCAGGTCGGAATGGCTACACCTTC. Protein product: CASSQALAGRNGYTF.

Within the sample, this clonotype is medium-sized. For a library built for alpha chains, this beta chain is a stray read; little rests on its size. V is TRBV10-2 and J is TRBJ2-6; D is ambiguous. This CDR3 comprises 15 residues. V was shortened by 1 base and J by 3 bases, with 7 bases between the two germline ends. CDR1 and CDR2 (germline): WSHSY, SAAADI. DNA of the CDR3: TGCGCCAGCAGTGAGTTTGATAGTGGGGCCAACGTCCTGACTTTC. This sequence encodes CASSEFDSGANVLTF.

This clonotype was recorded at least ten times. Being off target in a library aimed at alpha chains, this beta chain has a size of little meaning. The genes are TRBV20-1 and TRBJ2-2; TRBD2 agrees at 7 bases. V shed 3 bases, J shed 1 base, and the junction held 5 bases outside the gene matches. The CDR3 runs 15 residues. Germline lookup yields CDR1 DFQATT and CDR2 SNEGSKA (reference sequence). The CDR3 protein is CSARPAGRNTGELFF. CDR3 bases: TGCAGTGCTAGGCCAGCGGGGAGGAACACCGGGGAGCTGTTTTTT.

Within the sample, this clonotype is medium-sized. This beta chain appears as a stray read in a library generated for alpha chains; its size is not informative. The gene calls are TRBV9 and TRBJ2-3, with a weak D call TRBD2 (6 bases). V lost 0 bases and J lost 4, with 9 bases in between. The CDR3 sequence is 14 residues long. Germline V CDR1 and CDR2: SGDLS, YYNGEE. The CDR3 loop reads CASSVAGTSDTQYF. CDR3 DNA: TGTGCCAGCAGCGTAGCTGGGACTTCAGATACGCAGTATTTT.

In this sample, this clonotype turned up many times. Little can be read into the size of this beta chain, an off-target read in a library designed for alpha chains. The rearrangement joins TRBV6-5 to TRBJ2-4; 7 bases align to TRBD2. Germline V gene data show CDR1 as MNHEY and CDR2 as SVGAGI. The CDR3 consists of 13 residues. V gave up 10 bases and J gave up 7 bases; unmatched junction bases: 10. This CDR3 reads CATGPQGGNIQYF. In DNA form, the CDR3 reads TGTGCCACAGGCCCCCAGGGAGGGAACATTCAGTACTTC.

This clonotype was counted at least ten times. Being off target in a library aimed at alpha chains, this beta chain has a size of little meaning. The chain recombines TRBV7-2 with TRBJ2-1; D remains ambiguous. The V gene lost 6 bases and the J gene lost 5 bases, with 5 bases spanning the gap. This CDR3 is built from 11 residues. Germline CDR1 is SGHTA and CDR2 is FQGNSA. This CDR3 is CASSRNNEQFF. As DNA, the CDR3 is TGTGCCAGCAGTCGTAACAATGAGCAGTTCTTC.

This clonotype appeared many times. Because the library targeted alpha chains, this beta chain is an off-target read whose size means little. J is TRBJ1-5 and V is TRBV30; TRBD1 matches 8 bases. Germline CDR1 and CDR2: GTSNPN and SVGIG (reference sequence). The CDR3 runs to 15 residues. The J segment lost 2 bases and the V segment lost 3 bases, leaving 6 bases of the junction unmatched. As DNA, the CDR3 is TGTGCCTGGAGGATACAGGGGGGCGGCAATCAGCCCCAGCATTTT. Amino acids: CAWRIQGGGNQPQHF.

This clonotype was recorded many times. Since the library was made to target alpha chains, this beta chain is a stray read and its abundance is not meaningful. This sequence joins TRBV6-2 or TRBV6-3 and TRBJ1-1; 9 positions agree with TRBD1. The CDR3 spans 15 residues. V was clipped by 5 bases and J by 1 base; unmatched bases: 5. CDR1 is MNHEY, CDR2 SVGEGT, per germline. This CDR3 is CASSQNRGQNTEAFF. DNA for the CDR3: TGTGCCAGCAGTCAAAACAGGGGGCAGAACACTGAAGCTTTCTTT.

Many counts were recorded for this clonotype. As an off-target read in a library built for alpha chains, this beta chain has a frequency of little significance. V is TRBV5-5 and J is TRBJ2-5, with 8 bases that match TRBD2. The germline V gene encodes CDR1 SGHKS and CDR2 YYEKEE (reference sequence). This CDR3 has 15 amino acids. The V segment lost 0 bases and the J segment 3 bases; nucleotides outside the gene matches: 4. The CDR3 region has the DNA TGTGCCAGCAGCTTGGGCGGGGGGCGTAAAGAGACCCAGTACTTC. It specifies CASSLGGGRKETQYF.

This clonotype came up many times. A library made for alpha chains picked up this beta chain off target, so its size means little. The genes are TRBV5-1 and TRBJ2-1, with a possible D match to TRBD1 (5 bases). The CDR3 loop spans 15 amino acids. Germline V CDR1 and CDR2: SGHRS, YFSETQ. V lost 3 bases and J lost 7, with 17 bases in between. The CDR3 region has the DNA TGCGCCAGCAGCTCTCCGGGCCAGGGTACGAATGAGCAGTTCTTC. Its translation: CASSSPGQGTNEQFF.

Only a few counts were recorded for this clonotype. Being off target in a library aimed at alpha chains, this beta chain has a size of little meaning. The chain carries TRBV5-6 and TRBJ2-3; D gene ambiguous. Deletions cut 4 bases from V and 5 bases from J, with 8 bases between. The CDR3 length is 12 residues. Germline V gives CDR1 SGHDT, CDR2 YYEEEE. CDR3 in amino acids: CASSTRVDTQYF. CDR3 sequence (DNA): TGTGCCAGCAGCACCCGCGTAGATACGCAGTATTTT.

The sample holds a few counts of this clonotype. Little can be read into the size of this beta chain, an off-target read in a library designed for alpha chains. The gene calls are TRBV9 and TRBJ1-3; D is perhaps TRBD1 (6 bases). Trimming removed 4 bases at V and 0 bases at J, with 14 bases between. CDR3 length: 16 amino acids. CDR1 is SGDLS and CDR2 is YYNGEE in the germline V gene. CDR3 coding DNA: TGTGCCAGCAGCTCCCCAGGGGTCGCCTCTGGAAACACCATATATTTT. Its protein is CASSSPGVASGNTIYF.

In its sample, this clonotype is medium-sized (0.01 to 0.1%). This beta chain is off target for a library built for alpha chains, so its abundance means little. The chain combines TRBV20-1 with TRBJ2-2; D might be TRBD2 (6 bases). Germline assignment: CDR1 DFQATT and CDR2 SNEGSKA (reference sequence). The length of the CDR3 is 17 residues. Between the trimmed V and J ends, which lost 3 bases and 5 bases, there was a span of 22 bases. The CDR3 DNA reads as TGCAGTGCTAGTCCCCTCATCGGACGTGGGGGGACCGGGGAGCTGTTTTTT. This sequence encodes CSASPLIGRGGTGELFF.

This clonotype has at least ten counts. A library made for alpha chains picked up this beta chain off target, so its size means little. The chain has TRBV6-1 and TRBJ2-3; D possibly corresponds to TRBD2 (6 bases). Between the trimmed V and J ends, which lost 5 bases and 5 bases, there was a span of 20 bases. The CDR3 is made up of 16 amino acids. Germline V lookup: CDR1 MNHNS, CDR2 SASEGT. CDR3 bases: TGTGCCAGCAGTTTCAAGGGGACTGACGGAGGAGATACGCAGTATTTT. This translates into CASSFKGTDGGDTQYF.

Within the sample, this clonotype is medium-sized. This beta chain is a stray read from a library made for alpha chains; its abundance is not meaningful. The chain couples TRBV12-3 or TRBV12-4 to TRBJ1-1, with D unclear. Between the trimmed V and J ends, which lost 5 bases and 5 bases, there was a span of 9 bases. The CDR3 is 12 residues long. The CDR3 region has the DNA TGTGCCAGCAGTCAGACGGGGACTGAAGCTTTCTTT. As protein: CASSQTGTEAFF.

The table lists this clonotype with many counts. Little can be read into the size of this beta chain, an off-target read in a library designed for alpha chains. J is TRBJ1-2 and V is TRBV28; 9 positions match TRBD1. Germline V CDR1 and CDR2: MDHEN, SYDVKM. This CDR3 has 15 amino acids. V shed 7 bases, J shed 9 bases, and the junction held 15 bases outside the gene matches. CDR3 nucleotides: TGTGCCAGCACTCGGTCCTCCGGGACAGGGTTGAGCTACACCTTC. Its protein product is CASTRSSGTGLSYTF.

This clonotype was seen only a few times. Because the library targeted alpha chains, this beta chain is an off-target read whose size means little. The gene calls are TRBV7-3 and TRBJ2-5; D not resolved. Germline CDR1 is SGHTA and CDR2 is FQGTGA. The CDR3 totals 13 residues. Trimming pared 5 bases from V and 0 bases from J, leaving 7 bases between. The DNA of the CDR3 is TGTGCCAGCAGCCCCCCCGACCAAGAGACCCAGTACTTC. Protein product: CASSPPDQETQYF.

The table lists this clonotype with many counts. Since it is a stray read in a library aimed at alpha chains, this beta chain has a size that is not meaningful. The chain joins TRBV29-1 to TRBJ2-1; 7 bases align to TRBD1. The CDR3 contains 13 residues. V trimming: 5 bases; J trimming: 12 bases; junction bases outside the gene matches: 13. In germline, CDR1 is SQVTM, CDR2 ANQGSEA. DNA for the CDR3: TGCAGCGTTCGTGGGACAGCATTTGTCCGGCAGTTCTTC. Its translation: CSVRGTAFVRQFF.

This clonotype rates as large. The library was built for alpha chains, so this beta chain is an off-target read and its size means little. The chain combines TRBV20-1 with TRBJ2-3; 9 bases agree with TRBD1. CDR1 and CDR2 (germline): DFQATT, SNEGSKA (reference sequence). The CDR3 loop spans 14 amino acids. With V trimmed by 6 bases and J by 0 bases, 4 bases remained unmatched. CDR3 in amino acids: CSASGQGSTDTQYF. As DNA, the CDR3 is TGCAGTGCAAGTGGACAGGGGAGCACAGATACGCAGTATTTT.

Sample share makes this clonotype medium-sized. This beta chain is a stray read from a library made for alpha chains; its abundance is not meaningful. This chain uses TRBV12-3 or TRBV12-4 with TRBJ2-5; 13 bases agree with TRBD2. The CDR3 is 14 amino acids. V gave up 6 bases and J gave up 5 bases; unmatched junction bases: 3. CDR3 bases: TGTGCCAGCAGGACTAGCGGGGGGCCTGAGACCCAGTACTTC. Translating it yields CASRTSGGPETQYF.

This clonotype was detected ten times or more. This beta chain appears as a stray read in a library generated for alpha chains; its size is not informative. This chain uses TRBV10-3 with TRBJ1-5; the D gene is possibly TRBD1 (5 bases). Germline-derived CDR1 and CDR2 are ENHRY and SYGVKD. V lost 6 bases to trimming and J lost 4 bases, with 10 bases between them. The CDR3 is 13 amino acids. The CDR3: CAISREGNQPQHF. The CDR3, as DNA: TGTGCCATCAGCAGGGAAGGGAATCAGCCCCAGCATTTT.